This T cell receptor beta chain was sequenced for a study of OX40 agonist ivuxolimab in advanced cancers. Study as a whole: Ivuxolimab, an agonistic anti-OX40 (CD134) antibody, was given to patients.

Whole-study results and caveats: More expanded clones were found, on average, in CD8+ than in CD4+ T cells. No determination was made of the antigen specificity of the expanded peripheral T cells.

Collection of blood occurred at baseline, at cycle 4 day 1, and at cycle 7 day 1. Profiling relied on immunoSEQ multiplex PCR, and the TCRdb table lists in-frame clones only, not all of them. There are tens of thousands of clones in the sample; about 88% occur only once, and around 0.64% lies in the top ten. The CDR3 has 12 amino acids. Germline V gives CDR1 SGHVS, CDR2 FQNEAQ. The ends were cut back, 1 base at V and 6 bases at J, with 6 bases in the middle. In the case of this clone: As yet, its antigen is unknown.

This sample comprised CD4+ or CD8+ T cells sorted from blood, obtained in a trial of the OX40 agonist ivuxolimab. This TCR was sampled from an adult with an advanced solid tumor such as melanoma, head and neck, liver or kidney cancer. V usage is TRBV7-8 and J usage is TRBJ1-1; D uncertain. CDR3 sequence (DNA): TGTGCCAGCAGCTTAGTCGGGTCTGAAGCTTTCTTT. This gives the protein CASSLVGSEAFF.